This entry is about one T cell receptor (beta chain). The data belong to a study of T cells after yellow fever vaccination. They built TCR cDNA with 5'RACE template switching, a step that put in a universal primer site and UMIs. TCRdb independently ran MiXCR on the 5' RACE reads; one entry per CDR3 protein. This sample has some 350,000 distinct CDR3 sequences, with 3% to 4.5% found just once. The material was PBMCs, obtained 5 days after the yellow fever booster vaccination. This clonotype was obtained from a man aged 18 to 30 who received the YFV17D yellow fever vaccine.

CDR3 loop: CASSPGTAFPLHF. DNA of the CDR3: TGTGCCAGCAGTCCCGGGACTGCTTTCCCCCTCCACTTT. This chain links TRBV25-1 with TRBJ1-6; possible D gene TRBD1, 5 bases. The V gene's germline CDR1 is MGHDK and CDR2 SYGVNS. V lost 5 bases and J 13 bases, leaving 15 bases between the germline ends. This CDR3 has 13 amino acids.